The next 30 T cell receptor beta chains were all read from a single sample in a study of shared clonotypes between healthy human individuals. Clones were sequenced by immunoSEQ multiplex PCR, and TCRdb holds only the in-frame ones, with some missing. The profile shows some 740,000 clones, over 90% of them singletons. Positively selected for CCR7, the CD45RO-negative cells used as naive CD8 cells excluded terminally differentiated effector memory CD45RA+ cells. The source material was naive CD8+ T cells sorted from blood. These receptors were collected from a man aged 30 to 39 in good health.

The gene calls are TRBV27 and TRBJ2-7, with 11 positions matching TRBD2. The CDR3 contains 15 residues. From germline, CDR1 is MNHEY and CDR2 SMNVEV (reference sequence). With 3 bases clipped from V and 12 bases from J, the junction kept 13 bases outside the gene matches. The chain's CDR3 is CASSFLGTSGEVMYF. The CDR3 region has the DNA TGTGCCAGCAGTTTCTTGGGGACTAGCGGTGAAGTGATGTACTTC.

This clone is a singleton in its sample. V gene TRBV29-1 combines with J gene TRBJ2-1, with 7 bases identical to TRBD2. Trimming removed 5 bases from V and 7 bases from J; junction bases left unmatched: 5. Germline lookup yields CDR1 SQVTM and CDR2 ANQGSEA. The CDR3 is 12 amino acids. CDR3 in amino acids: CSVCRSGNEQFF. Written as DNA, the CDR3 is TGCAGCGTTTGCCGTAGCGGGAATGAGCAGTTCTTC.

The CDR3 protein is CASSLWERLNEQFF. The CDR3 DNA is TGTGCCAGTAGTTTGTGGGAGCGTCTAAATGAGCAGTTCTTC. The chain joins TRBV19 to TRBJ2-1, with D perhaps matching TRBD2 (5 bases). The CDR3 loop spans 14 amino acids. Germline CDR1 and CDR2: LNHDA and SQIVND (reference sequence). Between the trimmed V and J ends, which lost 5 bases and 7 bases, there was a span of 15 bases.

The chain joins TRBV30 to TRBJ2-1; 8 positions agree with TRBD2. CDR1 and CDR2 (germline): GTSNPN, SVGIG (reference sequence). J lost 8 bases, V lost 3 bases, and 18 bases had no gene match. The CDR3 spans 17 residues. The CDR3 coding sequence is TGTGCCTGGAGCAGAGGCCCGGGGGCGGGAGGATGGGATGAGCAGTTCTTC. Encoded protein: CAWSRGPGAGGWDEQFF.

The rearrangement links TRBV2 to TRBJ2-2, with D maybe TRBD2 (5 bases). CDR1 is SNHLY and CDR2 is FYNNEI in the germline V gene. This CDR3 is 11 amino acids long. V lost 11 bases to trimming and J lost 4 bases, with 8 bases between them. CDR3 region: CAVGSTGELFF. The CDR3, as DNA: TGTGCCGTTGGGAGCACCGGGGAGCTGTTTTTT.

The chain couples TRBV2 to TRBJ2-7, with TRBD1 matching 10 bases. The germline CDR1 and CDR2 sequences are SNHLY and FYNNEI. V lost 7 bases and J lost 4; bases outside the gene matches: 4. CDR3 length equals 13 residues. CDR3 region: CASMRTGGYEQYF. As DNA, the CDR3 is TGTGCCAGCATGAGGACAGGGGGTTACGAGCAGTACTTC.

As for this clone: The sample carries other DNA sequences with the same CDR3. CDR3 DNA sequence: TGTGCCAGCAGTTTGGTGGGTAGCAATCAGCCCCAGCATTTT. The encoded protein is CASSLVGSNQPQHF. V gene TRBV27 combines with J gene TRBJ1-5; D uncertain. Between the trimmed V and J ends, which lost 3 bases and 0 bases, there was a span of 6 bases. The CDR3 spans 14 residues. Germline V gene lookup returns CDR1 MNHEY and CDR2 SMNVEV (reference sequence).

The rearrangement joins TRBV28 to TRBJ2-7; TRBD2 is a possible D gene (6 bases). Germline values: CDR1 MDHEN, CDR2 SYDVKM. Trimming pared 7 bases from V and 2 bases from J, leaving 15 bases between. CDR3 size: 14 residues. This CDR3 is CASNPLGGTYEQYF. CDR3 DNA: TGTGCCAGCAACCCGCTGGGAGGTACCTACGAGCAGTACTTC.

This clone was seen only a few times. The genes are TRBV10-2 and TRBJ2-7; 9 bases agree with TRBD2. V lost 2 bases to trimming and J lost 2 bases; unmatched junction nucleotides: 4. CDR3 length: 15 residues. Germline-derived CDR1 and CDR2 are WSHSY and SAAADI. The CDR3 is CASSESLAGTYEQYF. In DNA form, the CDR3 reads TGCGCCAGCAGTGAGAGCCTAGCGGGAACCTACGAGCAGTACTTC.

This CDR3 is CASSYSAMFYGYTF. CDR3 sequence (DNA): TGTGCCAGCAGTTACTCTGCCATGTTCTATGGCTACACCTTC. The V and J genes are TRBV6-5 and TRBJ1-2; no reliable D call. CDR3 length equals 14 residues. V lost 0 bases and J 4 bases, leaving 9 bases between the germline ends. The V gene's germline CDR1 is MNHEY and CDR2 SVGAGI.

This clone appeared a few times. V usage is TRBV2 and J usage is TRBJ2-5, with D unresolved. The V end lost 4 bases, the J end lost 5 bases, and 11 bases lay between the germline ends. The CDR3 covers 13 residues. The V gene's germline CDR1 is SNHLY and CDR2 FYNNEI. The CDR3 reads CASSGYSGETQYF. Here the CDR3 DNA reads TGTGCCAGCAGTGGCTACAGTGGGGAGACCCAGTACTTC.

The chain couples TRBV7-9 to TRBJ2-1; 7 nucleotides agree with TRBD1. The V segment lost 5 bases and the J segment 10 bases; nucleotides outside the gene matches: 11. Germline loops: CDR1 SEHNR, CDR2 FQNEAQ (reference sequence). The CDR3 runs to 14 residues. CDR3 amino acids: CASSDRQGEGEQFF. The CDR3 DNA reads as TGTGCCAGCAGCGACCGACAGGGAGAGGGGGAGCAGTTCTTC.

The V gene is TRBV4-1, the J gene TRBJ2-5; TRBD1 is a possible D gene (6 bases). The CDR3 is 15 amino acids. CDR1 is MGHRA and CDR2 is YSYEKL in the germline V gene. The V and J ends lost 0 bases and 4 bases respectively, with 12 bases between them. The CDR3 sequence: CASSQEQGVLETQYF. CDR3 DNA sequence: TGCGCCAGCAGCCAAGAACAGGGTGTGTTAGAGACCCAGTACTTC.

With respect to this clone: The sample holds other DNA sequences that translate to the same CDR3. This chain connects TRBV27 to TRBJ2-7; 10 bases are shared with TRBD1. J lost 3 bases, V lost 6 bases, and 8 bases had no gene match. CDR1 and CDR2 (germline): MNHEY, SMNVEV (reference sequence). This CDR3 region has 15 residues. This chain's CDR3 is CASSTAGTGVYEQYF. In DNA, the CDR3 is TGTGCCAGCAGCACAGCCGGGACAGGGGTCTACGAGCAGTACTTC.

This chain uses TRBV9 with TRBJ2-1, with D possibly being TRBD2 (5 bases). V lost 0 bases and J 6 bases, leaving 13 bases between the germline ends. CDR1 and CDR2 from the germline V gene are SGDLS and YYNGEE. The CDR3 consists of 15 residues. CDR3 nucleotides: TGTGCCAGCAGCGTAGACGACTACTGGGGCAATGAGCAGTTCTTC. Amino acids: CASSVDDYWGNEQFF.

Details on this clone: Other DNA sequences within the sample encode an identical CDR3. The chain carries TRBV5-4 and TRBJ2-3; 11 bases line up with TRBD2. This CDR3 has 15 residues. Germline-derived CDR1 and CDR2 are SGHNT and YYREEE (reference sequence). Trimming at V came to 4 bases and at J to 3 bases, leaving 4 bases not matched to a gene. Here the CDR3 DNA reads TGTGCCAGCAGCCCCGGGACTAGCGGAACAGATACGCAGTATTTT. This gives the protein CASSPGTSGTDTQYF.

This chain links TRBV7-9 with TRBJ2-7; 11 bases align to TRBD2. This CDR3 region has 16 residues. Germline assignment: CDR1 SEHNR and CDR2 FQNEAQ (reference sequence). Trimming at V came to 5 bases and at J to 0 bases, leaving 6 bases not matched to a gene. DNA of the CDR3: TGTGCCAGCAGCCCCACCGGGACTAGCGGCTCCTACGAGCAGTACTTC. Protein product: CASSPTGTSGSYEQYF.

This sequence joins TRBV27 and TRBJ2-7; TRBD1 or TRBD2 may be the D gene (6 bases each). Trimming stripped 3 bases from V and 6 bases from J, with 12 bases between. Per germline, CDR1 MNHEY and CDR2 SMNVEV (reference sequence). The CDR3 length is 13 residues. The CDR3: CASSLSGDSEQYF. The CDR3 DNA sequence: TGTGCCAGCAGTTTGTCAGGGGACTCCGAGCAGTACTTC.

V gene TRBV5-1 combines with J gene TRBJ2-3, with a tentative D call TRBD2 (5 bases). Germline V lookup: CDR1 SGHRS, CDR2 YFSETQ. This CDR3 spans 17 amino acids. V lost 1 base and J 0 bases, leaving 15 bases between the germline ends. This CDR3 reads CASSLRILDSSTDTQYF. For the CDR3, the DNA is TGCGCCAGCAGCTTGCGGATACTGGACTCTAGCACAGATACGCAGTATTTT.

The rearrangement joins TRBV19 to TRBJ2-1; TRBD2 aligns across 9 bases. V was pared by 1 base and J by 7 bases, with 2 bases of the junction left unmatched. CDR3 length: 14 amino acids. CDR1 LNHDA and CDR2 SQIVND come from the germline V gene (reference sequence). The CDR3 spells CASSIASGVNEQFF. The CDR3 DNA is TGTGCCAGTAGTATAGCTAGCGGGGTAAATGAGCAGTTCTTC.

The J gene is TRBJ2-1, the V gene TRBV5-8, with D tentatively TRBD1 (6 bases). The CDR3 spans 19 residues. Germline values: CDR1 SGHTS, CDR2 YDEGEE. The V and J ends lost 8 bases and 1 base respectively, with 28 bases between them. The CDR3 protein is CASRVPGTMGGPSYNEQFF. Here the CDR3 DNA reads TGTGCCAGTCGTGTACCCGGGACAATGGGCGGGCCGTCCTACAATGAGCAGTTCTTC.

The J gene is TRBJ1-5, the V gene TRBV7-6; D is perhaps TRBD1 (5 bases). V lost 0 bases to trimming and J lost 7 bases, with 16 bases between them. The germline V gene encodes CDR1 SGHVS and CDR2 FNYEAQ. This CDR3 has 16 amino acids. CDR3 in amino acids: CASSLAIDSRSQPQHF. Written as DNA, the CDR3 is TGTGCCAGCAGCTTAGCGATAGACAGCCGTTCCCAGCCCCAGCATTTT.

This chain links TRBV5-5 with TRBJ1-1; D not resolved. The germline V gene has CDR1 SGHKS and CDR2 YYEKEE (reference sequence). Trimming removed 4 bases at V and 3 bases at J, with 1 base between. CDR3 length equals 10 residues. The DNA for the CDR3 is TGTGCCAGCAGCCACACTGAAGCTTTCTTT. It is translated as CASSHTEAFF.

J is TRBJ2-2 and V is TRBV9; 9 nucleotides agree with TRBD2. Per germline, CDR1 SGDLS and CDR2 YYNGEE. V trimming: 2 bases; J trimming: 1 base; junction bases outside the gene matches: 12. There are 19 residues in the CDR3. DNA of the CDR3: TGTGCCAGCAGCGTCCCTAGTAGCGGGAGAATGAGGAACACCGGGGAGCTGTTTTTT. It encodes CASSVPSSGRMRNTGELFF.

This clone was detected only once. J is TRBJ2-2 and V is TRBV6-4; no firm D call. With 2 bases removed from V and 0 bases from J, the gap between germline ends came to 4 bases. Germline V gene sequence: CDR1 MRHNA, CDR2 SNTAGT. The CDR3 runs 14 residues. CDR3 residues: CASSDLPNTGELFF. The CDR3 DNA reads TGTGCCAGCAGTGACCTTCCGAACACCGGGGAGCTGTTTTTT.

The chain has TRBV7-9 and TRBJ1-1; D call uncertain. The CDR3 is made up of 14 amino acids. Trimming removed 4 bases from V and 4 bases from J, with 13 bases in between. CDR1 and CDR2 (germline): SEHNR, FQNEAQ (reference sequence). The CDR3 is CASSSPGGSTEAFF. CDR3 DNA: TGTGCCAGCAGCTCCCCAGGAGGGTCCACTGAAGCTTTCTTT.

In the case of this clone: This sample also contains other DNA sequences that code for the same CDR3. V is TRBV7-3 and J is TRBJ2-7; D not certain. There are 13 residues in the CDR3. V dropped 0 bases and J dropped 1 base, with 4 bases sitting between them. The germline CDR1 and CDR2 sequences are SGHTA and FQGTGA. The CDR3 DNA reads as TGTGCCAGCAGCTTAACGCCTTCCTACGAGCAGTACTTC. Its protein is CASSLTPSYEQYF.

The CDR3 DNA is TGTGCCAGCAGCTTAGTTTACAGGGACGAGCAGTACTTC. The encoded protein is CASSLVYRDEQYF. The rearrangement joins TRBV11-2 to TRBJ2-7; D may be TRBD1 (6 bases). This CDR3 spans 13 amino acids. Germline-derived CDR1 and CDR2 are SGHAT and FQNNGV. The V gene lost 1 base and the J gene lost 5 bases, with 9 bases spanning the gap. The variable domain in full, completed from reference TRBV11-2 and TRBJ2-7, reads EAGVAQSPRYKIIEKRQSVAFWCNPISGHATLYWYQQILGQGPKLLIQFQNNGVVDDSQLPKDRFSAERLKGVDSTLKIQPAKLEDSAVYLCASSLVYRDEQYFGPGTRLTVT.

The V gene is TRBV6-4, the J gene TRBJ2-7; 11 nucleotides line up with TRBD1. The germline gives CDR1 MRHNA, CDR2 SNTAGT. The V gene end was trimmed by 5 bases and the J gene end by 4 bases; junction bases not matched to a gene: 10. The CDR3 contains 16 residues. This CDR3 is CASSPNPGQGVYEQYF. In DNA, the CDR3 is TGTGCCAGCAGTCCGAACCCGGGACAGGGGGTTTACGAGCAGTACTTC.

The chain has TRBV5-1 and TRBJ2-5; D tentatively reads TRBD1 or TRBD2 (6 bases each). V lost 0 bases and J 0 bases, leaving 9 bases between the germline ends. CDR3 length: 15 amino acids. In germline, CDR1 is SGHRS, CDR2 YFSETQ. The CDR3 reads CASSLEGGYQETQYF. The CDR3 coding sequence is TGCGCCAGCAGCTTGGAGGGGGGTTACCAAGAGACCCAGTACTTC.